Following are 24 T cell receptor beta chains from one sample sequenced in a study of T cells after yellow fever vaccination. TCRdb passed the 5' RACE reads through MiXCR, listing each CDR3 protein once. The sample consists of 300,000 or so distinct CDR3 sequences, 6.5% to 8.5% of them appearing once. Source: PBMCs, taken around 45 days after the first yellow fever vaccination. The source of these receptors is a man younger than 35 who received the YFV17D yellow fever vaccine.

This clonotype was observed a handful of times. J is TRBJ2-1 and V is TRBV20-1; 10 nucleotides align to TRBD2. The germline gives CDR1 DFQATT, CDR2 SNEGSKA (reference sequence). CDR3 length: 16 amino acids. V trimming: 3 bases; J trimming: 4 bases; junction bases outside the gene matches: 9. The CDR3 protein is CSASPGISGGYNEQFF. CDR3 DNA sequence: TGCAGTGCTAGCCCTGGGATTAGCGGGGGGTACAATGAGCAGTTCTTC.

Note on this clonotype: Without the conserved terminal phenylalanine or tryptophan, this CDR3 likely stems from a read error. The CDR3 nucleotides read TGTGCCAGCAGCCAGGGTCCCGGGACGGGGACCTCTGGGGCCAACGTCCTGACTGTC. Protein: CASSQGPGTGTSGANVLTV. This chain joins TRBV9 and TRBJ2-6; the D call may be TRBD1 or TRBD2 (5 bases each). V lost 4 bases to trimming and J lost 0 bases, with 20 bases between them. Per germline, CDR1 SGDLS and CDR2 YYNGEE. This CDR3 spans 19 amino acids.

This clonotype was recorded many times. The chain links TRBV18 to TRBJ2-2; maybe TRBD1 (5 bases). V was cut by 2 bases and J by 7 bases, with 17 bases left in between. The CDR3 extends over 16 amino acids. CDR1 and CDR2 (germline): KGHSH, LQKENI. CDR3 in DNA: TGTGCCAGCTCACCATCATCGACAGCGTGGATCGGGGAGCTGTTTTTT. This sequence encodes CASSPSSTAWIGELFF.

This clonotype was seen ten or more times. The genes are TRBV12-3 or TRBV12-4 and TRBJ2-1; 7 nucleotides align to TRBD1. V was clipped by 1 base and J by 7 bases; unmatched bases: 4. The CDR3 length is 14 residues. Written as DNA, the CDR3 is TGTGCCAGCAGTTTAGAATACAGGGGTAATGAGCAGTTCTTC. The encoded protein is CASSLEYRGNEQFF.

CDR3 residues: CSARAYLKGTYEQYF. The CDR3 DNA follows: TGCAGTGCTAGAGCCTACCTCAAGGGGACTTACGAGCAGTACTTC. This chain joins TRBV20-1 and TRBJ2-7, with D possibly TRBD2 on 6 matching bases. V was trimmed by 1 base and J by 4 bases, leaving 17 bases between them. Per the germline V gene, CDR1 is DFQATT and CDR2 is SNEGSKA (reference sequence). This CDR3 comprises 15 residues.

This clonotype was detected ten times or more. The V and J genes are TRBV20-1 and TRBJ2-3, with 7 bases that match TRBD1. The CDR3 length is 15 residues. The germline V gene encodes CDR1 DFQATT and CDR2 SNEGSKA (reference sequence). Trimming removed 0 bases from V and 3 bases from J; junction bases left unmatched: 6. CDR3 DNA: TGCAGTGCTAGAGACCGCAGGGGGAAAACAGATACGCAGTATTTT. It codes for CSARDRRGKTDTQYF.

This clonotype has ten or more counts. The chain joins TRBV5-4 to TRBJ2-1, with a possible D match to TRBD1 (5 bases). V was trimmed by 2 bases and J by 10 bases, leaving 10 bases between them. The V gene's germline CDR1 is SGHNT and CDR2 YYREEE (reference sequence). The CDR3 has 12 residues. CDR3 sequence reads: CASSLQVEEQFF. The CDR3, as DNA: TGTGCCAGCAGCTTACAGGTTGAGGAGCAGTTCTTC.

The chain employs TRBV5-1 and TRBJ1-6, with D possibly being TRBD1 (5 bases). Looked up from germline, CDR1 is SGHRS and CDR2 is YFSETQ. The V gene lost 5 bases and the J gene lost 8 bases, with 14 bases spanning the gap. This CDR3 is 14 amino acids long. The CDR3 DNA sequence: TGCGCCAGCAGTTTCAGGGACGTCGATTCACCCCTCCACTTT. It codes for CASSFRDVDSPLHF.

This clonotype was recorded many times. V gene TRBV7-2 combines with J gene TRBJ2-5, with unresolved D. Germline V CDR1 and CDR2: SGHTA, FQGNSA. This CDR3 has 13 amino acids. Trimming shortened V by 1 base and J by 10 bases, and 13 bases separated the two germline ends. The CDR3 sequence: CASSLDPQDSQYF. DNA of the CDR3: TGTGCCAGCAGCTTAGACCCCCAAGATAGCCAGTACTTC.

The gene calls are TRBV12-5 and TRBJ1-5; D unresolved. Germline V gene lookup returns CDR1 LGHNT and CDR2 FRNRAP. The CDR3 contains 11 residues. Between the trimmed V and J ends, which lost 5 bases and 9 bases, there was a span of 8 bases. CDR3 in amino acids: CASGIRGPQHF. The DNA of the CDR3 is TGTGCTAGTGGTATCCGGGGGCCCCAGCATTTT.

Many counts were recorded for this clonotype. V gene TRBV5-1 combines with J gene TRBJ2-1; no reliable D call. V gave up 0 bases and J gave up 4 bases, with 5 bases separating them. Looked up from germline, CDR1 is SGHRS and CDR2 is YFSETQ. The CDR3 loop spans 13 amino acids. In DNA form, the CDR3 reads TGCGCCAGCAGCTTGGGGTGGTACAATGAGCAGTTCTTC. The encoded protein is CASSLGWYNEQFF.

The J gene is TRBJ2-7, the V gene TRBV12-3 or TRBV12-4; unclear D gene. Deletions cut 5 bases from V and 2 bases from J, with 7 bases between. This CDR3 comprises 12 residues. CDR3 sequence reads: CASSRAPYEQYF. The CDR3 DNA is TGTGCCAGCAGTAGGGCCCCCTACGAGCAGTACTTC.

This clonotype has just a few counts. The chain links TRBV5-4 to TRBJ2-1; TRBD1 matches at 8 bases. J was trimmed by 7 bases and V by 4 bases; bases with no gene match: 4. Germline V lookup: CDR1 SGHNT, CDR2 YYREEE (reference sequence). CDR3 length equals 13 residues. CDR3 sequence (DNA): TGTGCCAGCAGCGGCCGGACAGGGAATGAGCAGTTCTTC. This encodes CASSGRTGNEQFF.

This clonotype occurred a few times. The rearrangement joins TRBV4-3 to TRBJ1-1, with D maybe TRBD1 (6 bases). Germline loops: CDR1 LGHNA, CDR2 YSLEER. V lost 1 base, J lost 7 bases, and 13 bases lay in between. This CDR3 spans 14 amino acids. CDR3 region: CASSQGQDGNEAFF. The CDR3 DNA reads TGCGCCAGCAGCCAAGGACAGGACGGCAATGAAGCTTTCTTT.

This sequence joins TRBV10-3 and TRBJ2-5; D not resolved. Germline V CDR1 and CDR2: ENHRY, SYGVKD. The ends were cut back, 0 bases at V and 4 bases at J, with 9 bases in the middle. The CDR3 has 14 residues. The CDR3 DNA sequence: TGTGCCATCAGTGAGTCTCCAGAAAGAGAGACCCAGTACTTC. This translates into CAISESPERETQYF.

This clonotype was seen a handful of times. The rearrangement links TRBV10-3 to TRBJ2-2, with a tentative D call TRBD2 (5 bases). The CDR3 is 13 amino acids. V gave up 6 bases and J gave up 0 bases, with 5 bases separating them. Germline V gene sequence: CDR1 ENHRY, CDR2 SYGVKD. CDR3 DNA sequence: TGTGCCATCAGCGGGACGAACACCGGGGAGCTGTTTTTT. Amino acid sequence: CAISGTNTGELFF.

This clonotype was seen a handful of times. The CDR3 protein is CASSLAGLSYEQYF. In DNA form, the CDR3 reads TGTGCCAGCAGCTTAGCAGGACTGAGCTACGAGCAGTACTTC. This rearrangement joins TRBV7-2 to TRBJ2-7; D is perhaps TRBD2 (5 bases). Germline V lookup: CDR1 SGHTA, CDR2 FQGNSA. CDR3 length: 14 residues. The germline V and J ends were trimmed by 0 bases and 3 bases, with 9 bases remaining between them. The full variable domain, rest sourced from reference TRBV7-2 and TRBJ2-7, is GAGVSQSPSNKVTEKGKDVELRCDPISGHTALYWYRQSLGQGLEFLIYFQGNSAPDKSGLPSDRFSAERTGGSVSTLTIQRTQQEDSAVYLCASSLAGLSYEQYFGPGTRLTVT.

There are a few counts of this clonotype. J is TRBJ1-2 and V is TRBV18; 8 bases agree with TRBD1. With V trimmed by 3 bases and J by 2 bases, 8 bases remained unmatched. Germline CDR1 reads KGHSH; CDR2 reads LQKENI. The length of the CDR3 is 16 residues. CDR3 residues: CASSPFLDRANYGYTF. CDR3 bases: TGTGCCAGCTCACCTTTTTTGGACAGGGCGAACTATGGCTACACCTTC.

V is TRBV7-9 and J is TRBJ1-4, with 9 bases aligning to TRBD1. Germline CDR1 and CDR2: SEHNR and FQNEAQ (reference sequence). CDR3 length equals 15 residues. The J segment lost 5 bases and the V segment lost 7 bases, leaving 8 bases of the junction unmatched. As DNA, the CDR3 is TGTGCCAGCAACCAGGGGGACAGGGAAAATGAAAAACTGTTTTTT. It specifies CASNQGDRENEKLFF. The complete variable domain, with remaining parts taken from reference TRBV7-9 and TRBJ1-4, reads DTGVSQNPRHKITKRGQNVTFRCDPISEHNRLYWYRQTLGQGPEFLTYFQNEAQLEKSRLLSDRFSAERPKGSFSTLEIQRTEQGDSAMYLCASNQGDRENEKLFFGSGTQLSVL.

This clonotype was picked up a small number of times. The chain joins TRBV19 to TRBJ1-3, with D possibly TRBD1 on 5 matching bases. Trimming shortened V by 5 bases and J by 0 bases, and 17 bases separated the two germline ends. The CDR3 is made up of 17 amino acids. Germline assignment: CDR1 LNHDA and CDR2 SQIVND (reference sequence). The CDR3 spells CASSLLEGRISGNTIYF. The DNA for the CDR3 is TGTGCCAGTAGTCTTCTCGAGGGGCGAATCTCTGGAAACACCATATATTTT.

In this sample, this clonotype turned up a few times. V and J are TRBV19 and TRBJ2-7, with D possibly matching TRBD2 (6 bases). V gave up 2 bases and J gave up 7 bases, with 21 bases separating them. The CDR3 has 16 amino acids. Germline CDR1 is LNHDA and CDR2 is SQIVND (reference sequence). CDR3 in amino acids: CASSIRREWEVGEQYV. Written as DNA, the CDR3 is TGTGCCAGTAGTATAAGGAGGGAGTGGGAGGTTGGAGAGCAGTACGTC.

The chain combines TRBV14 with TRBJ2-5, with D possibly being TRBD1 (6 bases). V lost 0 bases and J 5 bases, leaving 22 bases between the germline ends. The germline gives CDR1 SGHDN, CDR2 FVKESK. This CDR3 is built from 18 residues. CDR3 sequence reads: CASSQELTGAGVWETQYF. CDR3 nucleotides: TGTGCCAGCAGCCAAGAATTAACCGGGGCAGGGGTCTGGGAGACCCAGTACTTC.

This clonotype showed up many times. The DNA for the CDR3 is TGTGCCAGCAGACCCGGGACAATCACTAATGAAAAACTGTTTTTT. Translation: CASRPGTITNEKLFF. The chain joins TRBV2 to TRBJ1-4, with TRBD1 as a possible D gene (6 bases). Looked up from germline, CDR1 is SNHLY and CDR2 is FYNNEI. The germline V and J ends were trimmed by 6 bases and 2 bases, with 13 bases remaining between them. The CDR3 has 15 residues.

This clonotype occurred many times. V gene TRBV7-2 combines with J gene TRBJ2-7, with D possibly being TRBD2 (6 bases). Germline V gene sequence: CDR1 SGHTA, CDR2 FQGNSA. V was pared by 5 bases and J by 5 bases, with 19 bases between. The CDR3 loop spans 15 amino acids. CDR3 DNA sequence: TGTGCCAGCAGCCCACGGACTTGGAGGGAAGACGAGCAGTACTTC. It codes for CASSPRTWREDEQYF.